This T cell receptor (beta chain) was recorded in a study of patients and donors after allogeneic stem cell transplantation. TCRdb re-derived calls from the RT-PCR reads in MiXCR, one entry per CDR3 protein. The sample shows about a million distinct CDR3 sequences, more than 15% of them seen only once. Trimming cost V 0 bases and J 1 base, with 10 bases left between them. CDR1 and CDR2 (germline): SGDLS, YYNGEE. The CDR3 spans 15 residues. Sequencing used blood, either unsorted or a sorted T cell fraction (not recorded which). The sequence derives from a human donor who was either an allogeneic HSCT recipient or a stem cell or donor lymphocyte infusion donor (not recorded which). It is not recorded whose cells these are; they may come from a transplant donor. This chain links TRBV9 with TRBJ1-2; no definite D call. The CDR3 nucleotides are TGTGCCAGCAGCGTAGCCACCGGGTATAACTATGGCTACACCTTC. It yields the protein CASSVATGYNYGYTF.